This T cell receptor (beta chain) was profiled in a study of T-cell reconstitution after alpha-beta-depleted transplantation in children. The CDR3 spans 16 residues. V shed 6 bases, J shed 4 bases, and the junction held 4 bases outside the gene matches. Germline V lookup: CDR1 MNHNS, CDR2 SASEGT. The table lists this clonotype with a few counts. A TCRbeta library incorporating unique molecular identifiers was prepared. One entry per CDR3 protein, called by TCRdb with MiXCR from the PCR reads. The table lists about 500,000 distinct CDR3 sequences, less than 35% of them singletons. The V call is TRBV6-1, the J call TRBJ2-3, with 16 bases identical to TRBD2. This receptor was taken from a human donor who donated a stem cell graft to a child with aplastic anemia. The sequences come from PBMCs from the stem cell graft donor, collected from the stem cell graft. The chain's CDR3 is CASRLGLAGGADTQYF. CDR3 sequence (DNA): TGTGCCAGCAGGTTGGGACTAGCGGGAGGGGCAGATACGCAGTATTTT.